This T cell receptor beta chain stems from a study of Graves' ophthalmopathy and Graves' hyperthyroidism. Amplification of TCR beta CDR3 regions used RNA transcripts. HTBI primers served in a first-round RT-PCR, which a second-round multiplex PCR followed. TCRdb called the multiplex PCR reads again in MiXCR, with one record for every CDR3 protein. Found here are about 740,000 distinct CDR3 sequences, 40% of them singletons; the top ten hold less than 55%. Certain patients were not enrolled. These were patients with other autoimmune diseases, uncontrolled infections, pregnancy or lactation. This clonotype was detected a few times. The TCR was taken from an adult man with Graves' ophthalmopathy. Sequencing input: peripheral blood.

This chain's CDR3 is CASSYRDYPNTGELFF. The CDR3 coding sequence is TGTGCCAGCAGCTACCGGGACTATCCGAACACCGGGGAGCTGTTTTTT. The chain combines TRBV7-9 with TRBJ2-2; 7 nucleotides line up with TRBD2. This CDR3 is built from 16 residues. With V trimmed by 4 bases and J by 0 bases, 5 bases remained unmatched. Germline V gene sequence: CDR1 SEHNR, CDR2 FQNEAQ (reference sequence).